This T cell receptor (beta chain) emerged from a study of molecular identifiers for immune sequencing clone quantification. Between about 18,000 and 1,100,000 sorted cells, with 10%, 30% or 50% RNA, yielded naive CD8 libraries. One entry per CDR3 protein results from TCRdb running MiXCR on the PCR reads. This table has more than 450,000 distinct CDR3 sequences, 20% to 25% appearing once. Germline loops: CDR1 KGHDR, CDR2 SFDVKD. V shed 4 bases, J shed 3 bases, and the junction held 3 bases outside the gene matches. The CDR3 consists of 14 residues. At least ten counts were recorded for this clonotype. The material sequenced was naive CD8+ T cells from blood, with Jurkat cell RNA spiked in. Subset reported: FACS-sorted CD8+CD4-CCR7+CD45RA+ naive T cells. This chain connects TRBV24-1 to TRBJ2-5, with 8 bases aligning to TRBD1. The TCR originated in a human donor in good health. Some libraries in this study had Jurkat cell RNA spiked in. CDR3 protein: CATSDGQGKETQYF. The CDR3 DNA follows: TGTGCCACCAGTGACGGACAGGGAAAAGAGACCCAGTACTTC.